The 21 T cell receptor beta chains below were found in one sample sequenced in a study of human T cells and chemical hapten exposure. TCRdb re-called the RACE reads with MiXCR, one entry per CDR3 protein. The sample records some 380,000 distinct CDR3 sequences, more than 4.5% being singletons. Sample time point: patch test 1, 2 weeks after DPC sensitization. The treatment here: therapeutic diphenylcyclopropenone sensitization with weekly scalp DPC. This material consisted of whole blood, taken in connection with sensitization to the hapten diphenylcyclopropenone (DPC). The receptors were sampled from a woman between 45 and 65 years old with alopecia areata. Some clones in this sample may be carry-over from other donors' samples.

This clonotype was counted a few times. CDR3 nucleotide sequence: TGTGCCAGCAGCGTAGTGTCTAGCGGGGGGCGGGATACGCAGTATTTT. Translated, it gives CASSVVSSGGRDTQYF. This chain connects TRBV9 to TRBJ2-3; 11 bases agree with TRBD2. V dropped 0 bases and J dropped 6; count of bases not matched to a gene: 6. Germline V lookup: CDR1 SGDLS, CDR2 YYNGEE. The CDR3 loop spans 16 amino acids.

This clonotype occurred a few times. The rearrangement joins TRBV4-1 to TRBJ1-1, with D unclear. This CDR3 is built from 15 residues. Trimming took off 1 base at V and 2 bases at J, with 11 bases between the two ends. Germline values: CDR1 MGHRA, CDR2 YSYEKL. This CDR3 is CASSQAEVANTEAFF. CDR3 nucleotide sequence: TGCGCCAGCAGCCAAGCAGAGGTGGCAAACACTGAAGCTTTCTTT.

This clonotype was counted ten times or more. This sequence joins TRBV10-3 and TRBJ2-1; 13 nucleotides align to TRBD2. V lost 11 bases, J lost 9 bases, and 7 bases stayed unmatched. Germline V CDR1 and CDR2: ENHRY, SYGVKD. The length of the CDR3 is 13 residues. In DNA, the CDR3 is TGTGCCGCTACTAGCGGGGGGGCCCTTGAGCAGTTCTTC. Its protein product is CAATSGGALEQFF.

This clonotype was observed many times. The genes are TRBV29-1 and TRBJ2-1, with TRBD1 matching 10 bases. The trim removed 4 bases at V and 7 bases at J, leaving 4 bases unmatched. CDR3 size: 13 residues. Germline CDR1 reads SQVTM; CDR2 reads ANQGSEA. The CDR3 sequence is CSVGQGAGNEQFF. The CDR3, as DNA: TGCAGCGTTGGACAGGGGGCTGGGAATGAGCAGTTCTTC.

This clonotype was counted ten times or more. V is TRBV29-1 and J is TRBJ2-1; 9 positions agree with TRBD1. From germline, CDR1 is SQVTM and CDR2 ANQGSEA. This CDR3 comprises 15 residues. CDR3 loop: CSIGTWDRVYNEQFF. As DNA, the CDR3 is TGCAGTATAGGAACCTGGGACAGGGTTTACAATGAGCAGTTCTTC.

The chain employs TRBV12-3 or TRBV12-4 and TRBJ2-1; 7 nucleotides align to TRBD2. J lost 1 base, V lost 6 bases, and 3 bases had no gene match. The CDR3 loop spans 14 amino acids. The CDR3 reads CASSLAVSYNEQFF. In nucleotides, the CDR3 is TGTGCCAGCAGCCTAGCGGTATCCTACAATGAGCAGTTCTTC.

This clonotype was seen repeatedly, ten times or more. This chain connects TRBV4-2 to TRBJ1-1; weak D call: TRBD1 (5 bases). Germline CDR1 is LGHNA and CDR2 is YNFKEQ. This CDR3 contains 14 residues. V gave up 4 bases and J gave up 3 bases, with 12 bases separating them. Here the CDR3 DNA reads TGTGCCAGCAGCCCTACGGGCAGGGACACTGAAGCTTTCTTT. Translating it yields CASSPTGRDTEAFF.

This clonotype was found many times. V usage is TRBV25-1 and J usage is TRBJ1-4; D unresolved. V dropped 5 bases and J dropped 3 bases, with 1 base sitting between them. The CDR3 contains 11 residues. From germline, CDR1 is MGHDK and CDR2 SYGVNS. CDR3 sequence (DNA): TGTGCCAGCAGTCCTAATGAAAAACTGTTTTTT. Translating it yields CASSPNEKLFF. The whole variable domain, filled in from reference TRBV25-1 and TRBJ1-4, reads EADIYQTPRYLVIGTGKKITLECSQTMGHDKMYWYQQDPGMELHLIHYSYGVNSTEKGDLSSESTVSRIRTEHFPLTLESARPSHTSQYLCASSPNEKLFFGSGTQLSVL.

This clonotype was detected many times. The gene calls are TRBV28 and TRBJ2-5; 8 positions agree with TRBD2. After removal of 3 bases from V and 5 bases from J, the junction contained 5 bases not matched to a gene. CDR1 is MDHEN and CDR2 is SYDVKM in the germline V gene. The CDR3 has 14 amino acids. CDR3 sequence reads: CASSLIAGTETQYF. CDR3 DNA sequence: TGTGCCAGCAGTTTGATAGCGGGAACGGAGACCCAGTACTTC. The full variable domain, rest sourced from reference TRBV28 and TRBJ2-5, is DVKVTQSSRYLVKRTGEKVFLECVQDMDHENMFWYRQDPGLGLRLIYFSYDVKMKEKGDIPEGYSVSREKKERFSLILESASTNQTSMYLCASSLIAGTETQYFGPGTRLLVL.

This clonotype was counted ten times or more. The J gene is TRBJ2-6, the V gene TRBV9; D is undetermined. This CDR3 comprises 16 residues. Germline CDR1 is SGDLS and CDR2 is YYNGEE. Trimming stripped 4 bases from V and 1 base from J, with 12 bases between. DNA of the CDR3: TGTGCCAGCAGCTCCCGGGTCTTTTCTGGGGCCAACGTCCTGACTTTC. It codes for CASSSRVFSGANVLTF.

The gene calls are TRBV7-9 and TRBJ2-1; D call uncertain. Germline V gene lookup returns CDR1 SEHNR and CDR2 FQNEAQ (reference sequence). The CDR3 spans 12 residues. V lost 3 bases and J lost 5, with 5 bases in between. The CDR3 DNA reads TGTGCCAGCAGCTTTGGGAACAATGAGCAGTTCTTC. Its translation: CASSFGNNEQFF.

This clonotype was observed a handful of times. The chain employs TRBV9 and TRBJ2-3; 7 bases fit TRBD1. The V segment lost 4 bases and the J segment 1 base; nucleotides outside the gene matches: 12. The germline V gene encodes CDR1 SGDLS and CDR2 YYNGEE. This CDR3 is built from 17 residues. CDR3 in DNA: TGTGCCAGCAGCTTCAGAGGGGACAGTGTCGGCACAGATACGCAGTATTTT. As protein: CASSFRGDSVGTDTQYF. The complete variable domain, with remaining parts taken from reference TRBV9 and TRBJ2-3, reads DSGVTQTPKHLITATGQRVTLRCSPRSGDLSVYWYQQSLDQGLQFLIQYYNGEERAKGNILERFSAQQFPDLHSELNLSSLELGDSALYFCASSFRGDSVGTDTQYFGPGTRLTVL.

The genes are TRBV20-1 and TRBJ2-7; 12 nucleotides agree with TRBD1. The CDR3 sequence is 15 residues long. With V trimmed by 0 bases and J by 4 bases, 4 bases remained unmatched. CDR1 DFQATT and CDR2 SNEGSKA come from the germline V gene (reference sequence). The CDR3 sequence: CSARDRDRGLYEQYF. The CDR3 DNA reads as TGCAGTGCTAGAGATCGGGACAGGGGGCTGTACGAGCAGTACTTC.

This clonotype has ten or more counts. V usage is TRBV6-6 and J usage is TRBJ1-2, with TRBD1 matching 7 bases. The CDR3 has 15 residues. The germline gives CDR1 MNHNY, CDR2 SVGAGI (reference sequence). The J segment lost 1 base and the V segment lost 6 bases, leaving 8 bases of the junction unmatched. CDR3 sequence reads: CASRWRQGSNYGYTF. CDR3 bases: TGTGCCAGCAGGTGGAGACAGGGCAGTAACTATGGCTACACCTTC.

This clonotype qualifies as medium-sized. This chain joins TRBV29-1 and TRBJ2-7; D ambiguous. There are 13 residues in the CDR3. The V end lost 6 bases, the J end lost 2 bases, and 14 bases lay between the germline ends. Germline V CDR1 and CDR2: SQVTM, ANQGSEA. The CDR3 here is CSVRRPGAYEQYF. In DNA, the CDR3 is TGCAGCGTCCGAAGGCCAGGTGCCTACGAGCAGTACTTC.

In this sample, this clonotype turned up many times. The genes are TRBV20-1 and TRBJ2-2; tentatively, D is TRBD2 (6 bases). CDR1 is DFQATT, CDR2 SNEGSKA, per germline (reference sequence). V lost 7 bases to trimming and J lost 5 bases, with 11 bases between them. This CDR3 is built from 12 residues. CDR3 nucleotide sequence: TGCAGTGGACGCGGGGTGACCGGGGAGCTGTTTTTT. It codes for CSGRGVTGELFF.

This clonotype has more than one count but fewer than ten. J is TRBJ2-5 and V is TRBV7-9; 10 bases map to TRBD2. The CDR3 contains 15 residues. Germline V gives CDR1 SEHNR, CDR2 FQNEAQ (reference sequence). The trim removed 0 bases at V and 4 bases at J, leaving 2 bases unmatched. CDR3 sequence (DNA): TGTGCCAGCAGCTTAGCAGCGGGAGGGCGAGAGACCCAGTACTTC. It yields the protein CASSLAAGGRETQYF.

At least ten counts were recorded for this clonotype. This chain connects TRBV12-3 or TRBV12-4 to TRBJ1-6; TRBD1 is a possible D gene (5 bases). With 3 bases removed from V and 5 bases from J, the gap between germline ends came to 14 bases. The CDR3 runs to 16 residues. CDR3 coding DNA: TGTGCCAGCAGTTTGTCTGCCGGGACTGATAATTCACCCCTCCACTTT. Its translation is CASSLSAGTDNSPLHF.

The chain links TRBV3-1 to TRBJ2-7, with no clear D. V was clipped by 2 bases and J by 1 base, with 12 bases between them. Germline CDR1 and CDR2: LGHDT and YNNKEL (reference sequence). The CDR3 consists of 15 residues. CDR3 nucleotide sequence: TGTGCCAGCAGCCAAAACTTGATCTCTTCCTACGAGCAGTACTTC. Translated: CASSQNLISSYEQYF.

This clonotype was seen more than once but under ten times. This sequence joins TRBV30 and TRBJ1-2; the match to TRBD1 covers 7 bases. CDR3 size: 13 residues. From germline, CDR1 is GTSNPN and CDR2 SVGIG (reference sequence). Unmatched junction bases numbered 8, after V lost 1 base and J lost 9 bases. Written as DNA, the CDR3 is TGTGCCTGGAGTGGACAGGGCCATATGAGCTACACCTTC. This translates into CAWSGQGHMSYTF. The full variable domain, rest sourced from reference TRBV30 and TRBJ1-2, is SQTIHQWPATLVQPVGSPLSLECTVEGTSNPNLYWYRQAAGRGLQLLFYSVGIGQISSEVPQNLSASRPQDRQFILSSKKLLLSDSGFYLCAWSGQGHMSYTFGSGTRLTVV.

The chain uses TRBV29-1 and TRBJ2-2; TRBD1 matches 8 bases. This CDR3 has 14 amino acids. J lost 3 bases, V lost 6 bases, and 6 bases had no gene match. CDR1 and CDR2 from the germline V gene are SQVTM and ANQGSEA. The CDR3 spells CSVVQGAHTGELFF. As DNA, the CDR3 is TGCAGCGTGGTGCAGGGGGCCCACACCGGGGAGCTGTTTTTT.